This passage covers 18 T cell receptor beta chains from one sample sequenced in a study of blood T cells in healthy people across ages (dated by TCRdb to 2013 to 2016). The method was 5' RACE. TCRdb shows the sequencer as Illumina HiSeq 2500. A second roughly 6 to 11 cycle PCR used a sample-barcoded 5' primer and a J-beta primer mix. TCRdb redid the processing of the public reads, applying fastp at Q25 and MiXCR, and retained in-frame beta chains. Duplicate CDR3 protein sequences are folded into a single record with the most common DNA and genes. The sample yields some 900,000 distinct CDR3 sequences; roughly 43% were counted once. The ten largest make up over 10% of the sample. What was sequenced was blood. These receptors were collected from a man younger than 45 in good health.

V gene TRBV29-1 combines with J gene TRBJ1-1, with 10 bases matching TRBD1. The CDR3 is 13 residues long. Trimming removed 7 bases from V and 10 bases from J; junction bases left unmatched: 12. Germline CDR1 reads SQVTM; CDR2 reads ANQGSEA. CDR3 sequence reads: CSASGTGVFGAFF. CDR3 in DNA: TGCAGCGCCTCCGGGACAGGGGTGTTTGGAGCTTTCTTT.

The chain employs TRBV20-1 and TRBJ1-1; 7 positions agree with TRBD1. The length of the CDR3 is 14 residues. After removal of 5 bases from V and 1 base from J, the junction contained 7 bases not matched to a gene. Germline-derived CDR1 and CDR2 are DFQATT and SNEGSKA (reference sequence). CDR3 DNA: TGCAGTGCTCGGGGGGACAGCGCGAACACTGAAGCTTTCTTT. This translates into CSARGDSANTEAFF.

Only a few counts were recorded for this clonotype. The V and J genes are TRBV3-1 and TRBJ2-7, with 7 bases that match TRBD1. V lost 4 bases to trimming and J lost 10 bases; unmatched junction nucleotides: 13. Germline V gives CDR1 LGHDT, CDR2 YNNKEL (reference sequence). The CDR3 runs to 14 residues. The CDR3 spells CASSLGGHDRAQYF. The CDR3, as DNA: TGTGCCAGCAGCCTAGGGGGCCACGACAGGGCTCAGTACTTC.

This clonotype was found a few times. This CDR3 is CASSQRDGNEQFF. DNA for the CDR3: TGCGCCAGCAGCCAACGGGACGGTAATGAGCAGTTCTTC. The V and J genes are TRBV4-3 and TRBJ2-1, with D perhaps matching TRBD1 or TRBD2 (5 bases each). CDR3 size: 13 residues. Germline V lookup: CDR1 LGHNA, CDR2 YSLEER. Trimming took off 2 bases at V and 7 bases at J, with 9 bases between the two ends.

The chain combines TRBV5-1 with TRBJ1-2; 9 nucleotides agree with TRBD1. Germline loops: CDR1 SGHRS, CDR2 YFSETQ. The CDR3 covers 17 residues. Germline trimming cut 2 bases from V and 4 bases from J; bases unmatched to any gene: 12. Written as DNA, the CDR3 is TGCGCCAGCAGCTTCTCGGGACAGGGAAAAAGGGGCTATGGCTACACCTTC. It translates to CASSFSGQGKRGYGYTF.

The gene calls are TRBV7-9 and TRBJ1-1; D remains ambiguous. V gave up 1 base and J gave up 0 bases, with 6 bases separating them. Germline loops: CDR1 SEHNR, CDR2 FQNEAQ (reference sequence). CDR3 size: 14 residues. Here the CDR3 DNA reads TGTGCCAGCAGCTTAGTACTTATGAACACTGAAGCTTTCTTT. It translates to CASSLVLMNTEAFF.

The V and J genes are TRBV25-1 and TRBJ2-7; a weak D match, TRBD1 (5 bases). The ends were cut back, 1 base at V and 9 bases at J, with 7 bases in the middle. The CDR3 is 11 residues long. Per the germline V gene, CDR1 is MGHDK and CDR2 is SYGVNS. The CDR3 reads CASSESQGQYF. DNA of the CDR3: TGTGCCAGCAGTGAATCCCAGGGGCAGTACTTC.

CDR3 region: CASSQVGGSSGNTIYF. CDR3 DNA sequence: TGTGCCAGCAGCCAAGTCGGTGGGAGCTCTGGAAACACCATATATTTT. The chain couples TRBV14 to TRBJ1-3; D ambiguous. Germline CDR1 is SGHDN and CDR2 is FVKESK. Trimming left V 1 base short and J 0 bases short, with 10 bases between. The CDR3 length is 16 residues.

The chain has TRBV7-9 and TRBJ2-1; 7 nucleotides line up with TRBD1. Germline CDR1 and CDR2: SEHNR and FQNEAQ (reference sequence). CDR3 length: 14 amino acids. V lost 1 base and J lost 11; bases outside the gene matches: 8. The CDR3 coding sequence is TGTGCCAGCAGCTTAGAAGGGGGCACTAGGCAGCAGTTCTTC. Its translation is CASSLEGGTRQQFF.

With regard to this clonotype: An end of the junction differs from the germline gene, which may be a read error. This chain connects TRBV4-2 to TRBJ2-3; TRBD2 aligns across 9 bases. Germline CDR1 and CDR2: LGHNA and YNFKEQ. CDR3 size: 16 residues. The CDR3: CASSQDVSGGADAQYF. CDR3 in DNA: TGTGCCAGCAGCCAAGATGTTAGCGGGGGCGCAGATGCGCAGTATTTT.

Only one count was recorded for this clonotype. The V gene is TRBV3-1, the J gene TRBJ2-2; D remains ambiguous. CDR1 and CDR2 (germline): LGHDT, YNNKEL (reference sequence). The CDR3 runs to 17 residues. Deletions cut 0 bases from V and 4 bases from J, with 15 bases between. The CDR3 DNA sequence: TGTGCCAGCAGCCAAGACCGTATCACGAAGGGCACCGGGGAGCTGTTTTTT. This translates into CASSQDRITKGTGELFF. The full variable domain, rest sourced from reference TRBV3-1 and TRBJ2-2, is DTAVSQTPKYLVTQMGNDKSIKCEQNLGHDTMYWYKQDSKKFLKIMFSYNNKELIINETVPNRFSPKSPDKAHLNLHINSLELGDSAVYFCASSQDRITKGTGELFFGEGSRLTVL.

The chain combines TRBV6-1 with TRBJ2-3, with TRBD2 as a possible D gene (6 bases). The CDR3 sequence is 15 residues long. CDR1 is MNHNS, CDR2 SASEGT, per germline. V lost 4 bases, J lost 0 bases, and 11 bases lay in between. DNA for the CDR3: TGTGCCAGCAGTGCCCCGGGACTTAGCACAGATACGCAGTATTTT. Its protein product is CASSAPGLSTDTQYF.

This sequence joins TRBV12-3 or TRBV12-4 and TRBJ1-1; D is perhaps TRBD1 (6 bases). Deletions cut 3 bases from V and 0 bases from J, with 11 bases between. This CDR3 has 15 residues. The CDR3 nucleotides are TGTGCCAGCAGTTTGCAGGGGACCATGAACACTGAAGCTTTCTTT. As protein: CASSLQGTMNTEAFF.

In nucleotides, the CDR3 is TGCAGTGCTCAACAAACCGGGCTTCGCTCCTACGAGCAGTACTTC. Translated, it gives CSAQQTGLRSYEQYF. The chain joins TRBV20-1 to TRBJ2-7; D is unclear. Germline loops: CDR1 DFQATT, CDR2 SNEGSKA (reference sequence). This CDR3 region has 15 residues. V lost 5 bases and J 0 bases, leaving 17 bases between the germline ends.

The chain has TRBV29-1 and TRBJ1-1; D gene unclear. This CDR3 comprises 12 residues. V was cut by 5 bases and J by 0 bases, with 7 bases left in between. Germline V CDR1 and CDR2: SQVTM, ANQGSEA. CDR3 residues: CSVSEMNTEAFF. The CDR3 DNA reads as TGCAGCGTTTCGGAGATGAACACTGAAGCTTTCTTT.

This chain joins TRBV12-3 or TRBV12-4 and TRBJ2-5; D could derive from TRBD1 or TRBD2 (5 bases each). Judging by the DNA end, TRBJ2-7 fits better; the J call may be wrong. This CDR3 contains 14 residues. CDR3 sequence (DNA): TGTGCCAGCAGTTTAGCCTCGAGAGGGGTCGAGCAGTACTTC. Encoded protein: CASSLASRGVEQYF.

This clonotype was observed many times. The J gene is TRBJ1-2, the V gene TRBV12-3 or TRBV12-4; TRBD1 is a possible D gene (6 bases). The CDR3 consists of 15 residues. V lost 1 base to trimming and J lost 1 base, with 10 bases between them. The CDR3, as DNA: TGTGCCAGCAGTTTAGGGGGGGCAGTTAACTATGGCTACACCTTC. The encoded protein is CASSLGGAVNYGYTF.

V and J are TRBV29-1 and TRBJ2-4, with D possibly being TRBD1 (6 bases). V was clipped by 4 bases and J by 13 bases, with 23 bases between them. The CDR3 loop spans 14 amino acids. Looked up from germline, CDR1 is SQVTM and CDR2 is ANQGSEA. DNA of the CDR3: TGCAGCGTTGCGCAGGGGCTGGTTGAGTCGGAGCAGTACTTC. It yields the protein CSVAQGLVESEQYF.